These 18 T cell receptor beta chains came from one sample sequenced in a study of cytomegalovirus exposure and HLA in healthy donors. The PCR had 60 Vbeta and 13 Jbeta primers. Only in-frame clones appear in the TCRdb table, and some are missing; sequencing was by immunoSEQ multiplex PCR. Here the sample table reports some 76,000 clones. Sequenced input: PBMCs. These receptors originate from a female donor in good health and CMV-seropositive.

The rearrangement links TRBV27 to TRBJ2-5; a weak D match, TRBD2 (5 bases). Trimming stripped 4 bases from V and 7 bases from J, with 16 bases between. The CDR3 runs 14 residues. Germline CDR1 reads MNHEY; CDR2 reads SMNVEV (reference sequence). The DNA for the CDR3 is TGTGCCAGCAGTTCTCACGGGGAGTACGGGACCCAGTACTTC. It encodes CASSSHGEYGTQYF.

J is TRBJ2-1 and V is TRBV19, with TRBD2 identical over 14 bases. The CDR3 is made up of 14 amino acids. V lost 8 bases, J lost 15 bases, and 12 bases stayed unmatched. The germline V gene encodes CDR1 LNHDA and CDR2 SQIVND (reference sequence). The CDR3 is CASRTGLAGEGAFF. CDR3 nucleotides: TGTGCCAGTCGCACGGGACTAGCGGGAGAAGGGGCGTTCTTC.

The V and J genes are TRBV30 and TRBJ2-6, with 10 positions matching TRBD1. The V and J ends lost 3 bases and 0 bases, in that order; junction bases with no gene match: 17. In germline, CDR1 is GTSNPN, CDR2 SVGIG (reference sequence). The length of the CDR3 is 21 residues. The CDR3 region has the DNA TGTGCCTGGAGGGGATACCGGGACAGGGGTCCTATTAGCTCTGGGGCCAACGTCCTGACTTTC. The encoded protein is CAWRGYRDRGPISSGANVLTF.

The chain has TRBV10-3 and TRBJ1-1; D uncertain. The V end was cut by 5 bases, the J end by 5 bases, with 12 bases between. CDR1 ENHRY and CDR2 SYGVKD come from the germline V gene. This CDR3 is built from 13 residues. CDR3 sequence: CAISPPGGTEAFF. The CDR3 bases are TGTGCCATCAGTCCCCCAGGAGGGACTGAAGCTTTCTTT.

This sequence joins TRBV5-6 and TRBJ2-7; the D gene is possibly TRBD1 (6 bases). The CDR3 has 14 residues. From germline, CDR1 is SGHDT and CDR2 YYEEEE. Trimming took 3 bases from V and 6 from J, leaving 16 bases between them. CDR3 in amino acids: CASSYGTPGLEQYF. The CDR3 DNA follows: TGTGCCAGCAGCTACGGGACACCGGGGCTCGAGCAGTACTTC.

The chain couples TRBV28 to TRBJ2-7; D is uncertain. Trimming pared 8 bases from V and 3 bases from J, leaving 11 bases between. The CDR3 has 12 residues. CDR1 and CDR2 from the germline V gene are MDHEN and SYDVKM. CDR3 sequence: CASSISGYEQYF. CDR3 nucleotides: TGTGCCAGCTCAATCTCGGGCTACGAGCAGTACTTC.

The rearrangement uses TRBV11-1 and TRBJ1-5; no reliable D call. The CDR3 extends over 19 amino acids. The V gene's germline CDR1 is SGHAT and CDR2 FQDESV (reference sequence). The germline V and J ends were trimmed by 1 base and 0 bases, with 19 bases remaining between them. The CDR3 loop reads CASSLVAEEKSYSNQPQHF. Here the CDR3 DNA reads TGTGCCAGCAGCTTAGTGGCAGAAGAAAAATCTTATAGCAATCAGCCCCAGCATTTT.

The chain employs TRBV5-1 and TRBJ2-1, with a weak D call TRBD1 (5 bases). Trimming removed 6 bases at V and 6 bases at J, with 13 bases between. CDR3 length: 13 amino acids. The V gene's germline CDR1 is SGHRS and CDR2 YFSETQ. The CDR3 here is CASTQGASNEQFF. The CDR3 DNA reads TGCGCCAGCACCCAAGGGGCCTCCAATGAGCAGTTCTTC.

Regarding this clone: The junction differs from germline at one of its ends, possibly a read error. This chain uses TRBV7-7 with TRBJ2-7, with 9 positions matching TRBD1. Germline lookup yields CDR1 SSHAT and CDR2 FNYEAQ (reference sequence). The CDR3 is 14 amino acids. Written as DNA, the CDR3 is TGTGCTAGCAGCTTAAGGACAGGGGCGAAAGAGCAGTACTTC. As protein: CASSLRTGAKEQYF.

For this clone: Other DNA variants within this sample encode the same CDR3. The V gene is TRBV6-5, the J gene TRBJ1-1; D is undetermined. The germline V gene encodes CDR1 MNHEY and CDR2 SVGAGI. V lost 2 bases and J lost 0, with 7 bases in between. CDR3 length: 14 amino acids. The CDR3, as DNA: TGTGCCAGCAGTTACCACGGTATGAACACTGAAGCTTTCTTT. Protein product: CASSYHGMNTEAFF.

The chain uses TRBV10-3 and TRBJ2-5, with D perhaps TRBD2 (7 bases). With 10 bases removed from V and 5 bases from J, the gap between germline ends came to 29 bases. This CDR3 is built from 17 residues. CDR1 and CDR2 from the germline V gene are ENHRY and SYGVKD. The CDR3 loop is CATSLGGRGALIETQYF. The DNA for the CDR3 is TGTGCCACGAGCCTCGGGGGGCGAGGAGCATTGATTGAGACCCAGTACTTC.

The chain employs TRBV2 and TRBJ2-7, with 7 bases matching TRBD2. CDR1 and CDR2 (germline): SNHLY, FYNNEI. This CDR3 spans 14 amino acids. V was pared by 7 bases and J by 4 bases, with 10 bases of the junction left unmatched. DNA of the CDR3: TGTGCCAGCACCCCCAACGGGGGGAAATACGAGCAGTACTTC. Amino acid sequence: CASTPNGGKYEQYF.

The chain has TRBV2 and TRBJ2-7; 11 bases align to TRBD1. With V trimmed by 3 bases and J by 2 bases, 3 bases remained unmatched. CDR1 and CDR2 (germline): SNHLY, FYNNEI. The CDR3 runs 15 residues. The chain's CDR3 is CASSEPGQGAYEQYF. The CDR3 nucleotides read TGTGCCAGCAGTGAGCCGGGACAGGGGGCCTACGAGCAGTACTTC.

The rearrangement links TRBV30 to TRBJ2-2, with D unclear. The CDR3 extends over 12 amino acids. V was pared by 3 bases and J by 7 bases, with 9 bases between. CDR1 is GTSNPN, CDR2 SVGIG, per germline (reference sequence). CDR3 nucleotides: TGTGCCTGGAGCATCGGAGTCGGGGAGCTGTTTTTT. Residues: CAWSIGVGELFF. The entire variable domain, with the rest obtained from reference TRBV30 and TRBJ2-2, is as follows: SQTIHQWPATLVQPVGSPLSLECTVEGTSNPNLYWYRQAAGRGLQLLFYSVGIGQISSEVPQNLSASRPQDRQFILSSKKLLLSDSGFYLCAWSIGVGELFFGEGSRLTVL.

This chain joins TRBV15 and TRBJ1-2, with a tentative D call TRBD1 (5 bases). This CDR3 has 17 amino acids. Germline lookup yields CDR1 LNHNV and CDR2 YYDKDF (reference sequence). V gave up 6 bases and J gave up 1 base, with 21 bases separating them. CDR3 DNA: TGTGCCACCAGTCTCCGCAGGGTCGCCGATTTTAACTATGGCTACACCTTC. This codes for CATSLRRVADFNYGYTF.

This chain connects TRBV29-1 to TRBJ2-6; maybe TRBD2 (5 bases). Germline V CDR1 and CDR2: SQVTM, ANQGSEA. Trimming cost V 6 bases and J 0 bases, with 18 bases left between them. The CDR3 runs 17 residues. CDR3 DNA sequence: TGCAGCGTCGCTTTCCACGGACTGAACTCTGGGGCCAACGTCCTGACTTTC. Its protein is CSVAFHGLNSGANVLTF.

The J gene is TRBJ1-2, the V gene TRBV10-3; a possible D gene is TRBD1 (5 bases). This CDR3 contains 14 residues. Germline V gives CDR1 ENHRY, CDR2 SYGVKD. V gave up 3 bases and J gave up 4 bases, with 12 bases separating them. CDR3 sequence (DNA): TGTGCCATCAGTGAACCGACAGAAACCTATGGCTACACCTTC. It specifies CAISEPTETYGYTF.

This chain connects TRBV7-9 to TRBJ1-2; maybe TRBD1 (6 bases). Germline V gene sequence: CDR1 SEHNR, CDR2 FQNEAQ (reference sequence). CDR3 length: 13 amino acids. With 5 bases removed from V and 6 bases from J, the gap between germline ends came to 13 bases. The CDR3 reads CASSLMTGHGYTF. CDR3 nucleotide sequence: TGTGCCAGCAGCCTGATGACAGGTCATGGCTACACCTTC.